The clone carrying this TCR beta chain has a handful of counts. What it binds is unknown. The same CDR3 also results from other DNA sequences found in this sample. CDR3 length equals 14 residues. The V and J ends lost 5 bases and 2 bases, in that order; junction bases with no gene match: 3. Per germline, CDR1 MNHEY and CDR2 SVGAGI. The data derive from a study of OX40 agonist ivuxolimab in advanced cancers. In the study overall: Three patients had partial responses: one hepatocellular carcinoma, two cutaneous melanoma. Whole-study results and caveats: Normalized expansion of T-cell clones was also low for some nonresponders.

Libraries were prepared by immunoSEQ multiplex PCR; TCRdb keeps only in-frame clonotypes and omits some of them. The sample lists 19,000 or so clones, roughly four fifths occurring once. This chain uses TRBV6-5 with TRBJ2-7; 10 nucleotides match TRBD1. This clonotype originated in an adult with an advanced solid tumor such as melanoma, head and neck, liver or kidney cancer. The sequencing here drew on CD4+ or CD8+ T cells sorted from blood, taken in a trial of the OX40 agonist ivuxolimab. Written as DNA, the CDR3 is TGTGCCAGCAGTGCAGGACAGGGGGCCTACGAGCAGTACTTC. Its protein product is CASSAGQGAYEQYF.